Listed below are T cell receptor beta chains from one sample, sequenced in a study of identical twins. TCRdb re-derived calls from the 5' RACE reads in MiXCR, one entry per CDR3 protein. The sample gives some 440,000 distinct CDR3 sequences, approximately 24% of which show up once; just under 3% is in the top ten. A further study also used this sample, focusing on T cells expressing NK-cell markers.

The sample comprised CD4+ T cells sorted from blood. All receptors come from a woman aged 18-29 years in good health. CDR3s include the opening cysteine and the closing phenylalanine or tryptophan. A D gene is named only where the DNA matches it firmly. Only part of the rows carry a size: once, few, many, or a class if the clone is expanded.

d_call | clone_size | j_call | v_call | cdr3_aa | cdr3_nt
. | . | TRBJ1-2 | TRBV21-1 | CASFKGGVGRVNYGYTF | TGTGCCAGCTTCAAAGGAGGAGTGGGAAGGGTGAACTATGGCTACACCTTC
. | few | TRBJ2-7 | TRBV6-5 | CASSSGLLNNYEQQYF | TGTGCCAGCAGTTCTGGACTACTAAATAACTACGAACAGCAGTACTTC
. | few | TRBJ2-7 | TRBV10-3 | CATGSRAYEQYF | TGTGCCACGGGGTCAAGAGCCTACGAGCAGTACTTC
. | few | TRBJ1-6 | TRBV7-8 | CASRPGRVNSPLHF | TGTGCCAGCAGACCCGGACGGGTGAATTCACCCCTCCACTTT
TRBD2 | few | TRBJ2-1 | TRBV5-1 | CASSRFGLAGGKNNEQFF | TGCGCCAGCAGCCGATTCGGGCTAGCGGGGGGAAAAAACAATGAGCAGTTCTTC
TRBD2 | . | TRBJ2-1 | TRBV7-9 | CASSFGLANPYNEQFF | TGTGCCAGCAGCTTTGGACTAGCCAATCCCTACAATGAGCAGTTCTTC
. | few | TRBJ2-1 | TRBV11-1 | CASSLTVLMTSSYNEQFF | TGTGCCAGCAGCTTAACTGTTTTGATGACTAGCTCCTACAATGAGCAGTTCTTC
. | . | TRBJ2-2 | TRBV18 | CASSPRTDPRSGELFF | TGTGCCAGCTCACCACGCACGGACCCTCGCTCCGGGGAGCTGTTTTTT
. | . | TRBJ2-1 | TRBV6-5 | CASSYSPDPAYNEQFF | TGTGCCAGCAGTTACAGTCCCGATCCAGCCTACAATGAGCAGTTCTTC
TRBD2 | . | TRBJ2-7 | TRBV10-3 | CAISELAGGSYEQYF | TGTGCCATCAGTGAGCTAGCGGGAGGATCGTACGAGCAGTACTTC